These T cell receptor beta chains were read from a single sample in a study of blood T cell repertoires in COVID-19. The repertoire was sequenced with immunoSEQ multiplex PCR; TCRdb's copy has only in-frame clones and lacks some. The top ten clones hold approximately 3% of a sample with approximately 150,000 clones, 75% to 90% of them seen once. Sequencing used peripheral blood. Receptor source: a woman aged 55-75 years with active COVID-19. Both conserved end residues are part of each CDR3. A D gene is named only where the DNA matches it firmly. Not all rows give a size; the values are once, few, many and, for expanded clones, a class.

d_gene | j_gene | abundance | v_gene | CDR3aa | CDR3nt
NA | TRBJ2-4 | NA | TRBV7-3 | CASSLTMRDIQYF | TGTGCCAGCAGCTTAACGATGCGGGACATTCAGTACTTC
TRBD1 | TRBJ2-5 | NA | TRBV5-1 | CASSSQGYQETQYF | TGCGCCAGCAGCTCACAGGGGTACCAAGAGACCCAGTACTTC
NA | TRBJ2-7 | NA | TRBV11-2 | CASSHQVAGRRPYEQYF | TGTGCCAGCAGCCATCAGGTTGCAGGGAGGCGTCCCTACGAGCAGTACTTC
NA | TRBJ1-1 | few | TRBV5-1 | CASSLSAAWGQMNTEAFF | TGCGCCAGCAGCTTGTCAGCGGCGTGGGGGCAGATGAACACTGAAGCTTTCTTT
TRBD2 | TRBJ2-7 | NA | TRBV6-5 | CASSRRTSLDEQYF | TGTGCCAGCAGCCGCCGGACTAGCCTGGACGAGCAGTACTTC
NA | TRBJ2-7 | NA | TRBV10-2 | CASREGEALSYEQYF | TGCGCCAGCAGGGAAGGTGAGGCCCTTTCCTACGAGCAGTACTTC
TRBD1 | TRBJ2-5 | once | TRBV30 | CAWRTRDRGQGGLRKETQYF | TGTGCCTGGAGGACCCGGGACAGGGGGCAAGGGGGACTGAGGAAAGAGACCCAGTACTTC
NA | TRBJ1-4 | NA | TRBV7-9 | CASIPPGEEEKLFF | TGTGCCAGCATCCCCCCCGGGGAGGAAGAAAAACTGTTTTTT
NA | TRBJ1-6 | NA | TRBV18 | CASSPRAGSLGSPLHF | TGTGCCAGCTCACCGCGCGCCGGGTCCCTCGGGTCACCCCTCCACTTT
TRBD2 | TRBJ2-6 | NA | TRBV5-1 | CASSLDGTSGSGANVLTF | TGCGCCAGCAGCTTGGACGGGACTAGCGGGTCTGGGGCCAACGTCCTGACTTTC
NA | TRBJ1-1 | NA | TRBV6-6 | CASSYGTNEAFF | TGTGCCAGCAGTTACGGTACTAATGAAGCTTTCTTT
NA | TRBJ2-5 | NA | TRBV12-3/TRBV12-4 | CASSRARTETQYF | TGTGCCAGCAGCCGAGCTCGAACCGAGACCCAGTACTTC
TRBD2 | TRBJ2-3 | NA | TRBV29-1 | CSDPGLVGESDTQYF | TGCAGCGATCCGGGACTAGTAGGTGAGTCAGATACGCAGTATTTT
NA | TRBJ1-3 | NA | TRBV27 | CASIRQQPSGNTIYF | TGTGCCAGCATACGACAGCAGCCCTCTGGAAACACCATATATTTT
TRBD1 | TRBJ1-2 | NA | TRBV15 | CATSRDQSPGQGNGYTF | TGTGCCACCAGCAGAGACCAATCGCCGGGACAGGGGAATGGCTACACCTTC
NA | TRBJ2-3 | NA | TRBV7-9 | CASSPGLVGRTDTQYF | TGTGCCAGCAGCCCCGGCCTGGTGGGGAGAACAGATACGCAGTATTTT
NA | TRBJ2-2 | NA | TRBV4-2 | CASSPGTTGELFF | TGTGCCAGCAGCCCGGGGACAACCGGGGAGCTGTTTTTT
TRBD1 | TRBJ2-7 | few | TRBV28 | CASSFTRTGYEQYF | TGTGCCAGCAGCTTTACCAGGACAGGGTACGAGCAGTACTTC
NA | TRBJ1-3 | NA | TRBV9 | CASSVSDSSGNTIYF | TGTGCCAGCAGCGTGTCAGACAGCTCTGGAAACACCATATATTTT
TRBD1 | TRBJ2-7 | NA | TRBV28 | CASSTGGLSYEQYF | TGTGCCAGCTCTACAGGGGGCTTGTCCTACGAGCAGTACTTC
TRBD1 | TRBJ2-3 | once | TRBV24-1 | CATSDQPGQGTDTQYF | TGTGCCACCAGTGACCAGCCGGGACAGGGGACAGATACGCAGTATTTT
TRBD2 | TRBJ2-2 | NA | TRBV29-1 | CSVRLAPNTGELFF | TGCAGCGTCCGACTAGCACCGAACACCGGGGAGCTGTTTTTT
TRBD2 | TRBJ2-7 | NA | TRBV10-3 | CAIRPPAGGPKQYF | TGTGCCATCCGTCCCCCCGCGGGAGGGCCTAAGCAGTACTTC
TRBD2 | TRBJ2-2 | NA | TRBV4-1 | CASSPLAGGNGELFF | TGCGCCAGCAGCCCCCTAGCGGGAGGGAACGGGGAGCTGTTTTTT
TRBD1 | TRBJ2-3 | NA | TRBV27 | CASSGQGGVADTQYF | TGTGCCAGCAGTGGACAGGGTGGTGTAGCAGATACGCAGTATTTT
TRBD2 | TRBJ2-7 | NA | TRBV2 | CASMGLAGDFDNEQYF | TGTGCCAGCATGGGACTAGCGGGAGACTTTGATAACGAGCAGTACTTC
NA | TRBJ1-5 | NA | TRBV19 | CASSAVVLSNQPQHF | TGTGCCAGTAGTGCGGTTGTTCTTAGCAATCAGCCCCAGCATTTT
TRBD2 | TRBJ2-3 | once | TRBV6-5 | CASLSGSSDTQYF | TGTGCCAGCCTTAGCGGGAGTTCGGATACGCAGTATTTT
NA | TRBJ2-3 | NA | TRBV7-9 | CASSQVPYRPNTDTQYF | TGTGCCAGCAGCCAGGTCCCCTATAGACCGAACACAGATACGCAGTATTTT
TRBD2 | TRBJ2-3 | NA | TRBV20-1 | CSASGGLAGDKDTQYF | TGCAGTGCTAGTGGGGGACTAGCGGGGGATAAAGATACGCAGTATTTT
NA | TRBJ1-2 | NA | TRBV19 | CASSMGRTVNGYTF | TGTGCCAGTAGTATGGGGCGGACAGTAAATGGCTACACCTTC
TRBD2 | TRBJ2-2 | NA | TRBV7-2 | CASSSGLAVTGELFF | TGTGCCAGCAGCTCGGGACTAGCGGTAACCGGGGAGCTGTTTTTT
NA | TRBJ1-4 | once | TRBV11-1 | CASSSTRQYGEKLFF | TGTGCCAGCAGCTCGACCCGACAGTACGGTGAAAAACTGTTTTTT
NA | TRBJ1-5 | NA | TRBV24-1 | CATSAAGGNQPQHF | TGTGCCACCAGTGCGGCCGGAGGCAATCAGCCCCAGCATTTT
TRBD1 | TRBJ2-5 | NA | TRBV6-2/TRBV6-3 | CASSYGGQGARETQYF | TGTGCCAGCAGTTACGGGGGACAGGGGGCGCGGGAGACCCAGTACTTC
TRBD2 | TRBJ2-1 | NA | TRBV7-2 | CASSFSSGRNEQFF | TGTGCCAGCAGCTTTTCTAGCGGGCGCAATGAGCAGTTCTTC
NA | TRBJ2-7 | NA | TRBV19 | CASSIGGSSYEQYF | TGTGCCAGTAGTATAGGTGGGAGCTCCTACGAGCAGTACTTC
TRBD1 | TRBJ1-2 | NA | TRBV6-2/TRBV6-3 | CASSYDRASGYTF | TGTGCCAGCAGTTATGACAGGGCCTCCGGCTACACCTTC
NA | TRBJ2-1 | NA | TRBV30 | CAWSVSLYNEQFF | TGTGCCTGGAGTGTTAGCCTCTACAATGAGCAGTTCTTC
TRBD2 | TRBJ2-3 | NA | TRBV19 | CASSIGVRASGRDTQYF | TGTGCCAGTAGTATAGGGGTTAGGGCTAGCGGGAGAGATACGCAGTATTTT